The clone carrying this T cell receptor beta chain was detected a few times. Its target is not known. These data come from a study of T-cell memory formation after mild COVID-19. Study-wide points: CD4+ clones that contracted lay mainly in CM and EM; CD8+ ones lay in EMRA. Some SARS-CoV-2-responding clones were already detected in memory before infection. Clones shrinking between day 15 and 85 showed a balanced CD4/CD8 split, and those that grew later tilted toward CD4+.

The CDR3 totals 13 residues. Constant-segment primers and 5'RACE yielded cDNA libraries for TCR alpha and TCR beta, each carrying sample barcodes and UMIs. Via MiXCR, TCRdb re-called the 5' RACE reads, giving one row per CDR3 protein. The sample lists 270,000 or so distinct CDR3 sequences; 16% were seen once. This sequence joins TRBV21-1 and TRBJ1-2. TRBV21-1 is termed a pseudogene. This receptor was taken from a man in his late teens or twenties who had mild COVID-19 (a few samples of this study predate the infection). Cell type and time point are not known. The material sequenced was PBMCs or a T cell subset sorted from them (not recorded which). The CDR3 loop is CASSKRCNRSYTF. In DNA, the CDR3 is TGTGCCAGCAGCAAAAGGTGTAACAGAAGCTACACCTTC.